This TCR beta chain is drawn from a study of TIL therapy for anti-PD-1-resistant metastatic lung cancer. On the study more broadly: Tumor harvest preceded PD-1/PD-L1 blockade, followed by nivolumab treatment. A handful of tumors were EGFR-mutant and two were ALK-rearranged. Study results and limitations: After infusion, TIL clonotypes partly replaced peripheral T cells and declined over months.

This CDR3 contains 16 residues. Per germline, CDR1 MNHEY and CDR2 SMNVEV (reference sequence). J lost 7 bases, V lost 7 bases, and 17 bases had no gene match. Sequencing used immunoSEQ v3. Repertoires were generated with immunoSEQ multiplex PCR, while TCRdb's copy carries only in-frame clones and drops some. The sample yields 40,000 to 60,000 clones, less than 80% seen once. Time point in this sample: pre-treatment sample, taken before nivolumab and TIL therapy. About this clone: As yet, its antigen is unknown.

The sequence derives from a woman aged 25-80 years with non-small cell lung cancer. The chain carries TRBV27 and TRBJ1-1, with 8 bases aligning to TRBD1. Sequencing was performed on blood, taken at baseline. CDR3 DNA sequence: TGTGCCAGCAAGCTTGGGGGGACAGGTCTTGAGGGTGAAGCTTTCTTT. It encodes CASKLGGTGLEGEAFF.